The 11 T cell receptor beta chains below come from one sample, sequenced in a study of identifying expanded T cells in peripheral blood. The repertoire was sequenced with immunoSEQ multiplex PCR; TCRdb's copy has only in-frame clones and lacks some. There are about 58,000 clones in the sample; about 92% occur only once, and about 3.7% lies in the top ten. Sample: blood. All receptors derive from a person aged 18 to 75 in good health.

The chain uses TRBV19 and TRBJ1-1; 9 bases are a match to TRBD1. The V gene's germline CDR1 is LNHDA and CDR2 SQIVND (reference sequence). The V gene end was trimmed by 9 bases and the J gene end by 1 base; junction bases not matched to a gene: 12. This CDR3 spans 16 amino acids. The CDR3 reads CASTRDRVISNTEAFF. Written as DNA, the CDR3 is TGTGCCAGCACGCGGGACAGGGTAATTTCGAACACTGAAGCTTTCTTT.

The chain combines TRBV19 with TRBJ1-2; D is undetermined. The CDR3 spans 13 residues. Per the germline V gene, CDR1 is LNHDA and CDR2 is SQIVND (reference sequence). V lost 4 bases, J lost 2 bases, and 8 bases lay in between. CDR3 bases: TGTGCCAGTAGTAGAAACTTGAACTATGGCTACACCTTC. Translation gives CASSRNLNYGYTF.

To note about this clone: Different DNA sequences within this sample yield the same CDR3. The rearrangement links TRBV6-5 to TRBJ1-3; the D gene is possibly TRBD1 (6 bases). CDR1 MNHEY and CDR2 SVGAGI come from the germline V gene. The CDR3 is 14 residues long. V shed 2 bases and J shed 4 bases, with 9 bases lying between them. The CDR3 loop is CASSYGGSGNTIYF. The CDR3 coding sequence is TGTGCCAGCAGTTACGGGGGCTCGGGAAACACCATATATTTT.

The rearrangement joins TRBV4-3 to TRBJ2-4, with D possibly being TRBD2 (7 bases). With 1 base removed from V and 3 bases from J, the gap between germline ends came to 13 bases. The germline gives CDR1 LGHNA, CDR2 YSLEER. This CDR3 has 16 amino acids. Written as DNA, the CDR3 is TGCGCCAGCAGCCAAGCGAAGGGGGGGTACAAAAACATTCAGTACTTC. Protein product: CASSQAKGGYKNIQYF.

The chain has TRBV5-8 and TRBJ2-5; TRBD2 matches at 8 bases. Germline-derived CDR1 and CDR2 are SGHTS and YDEGEE. This CDR3 spans 15 amino acids. V lost 4 bases, J lost 1 base, and 6 bases stayed unmatched. CDR3 loop: CASSQAGRGQETQYF. The CDR3 nucleotides are TGTGCCAGCAGCCAGGCCGGGAGGGGCCAAGAGACCCAGTACTTC.

The chain combines TRBV2 with TRBJ2-2; D is perhaps TRBD2 (6 bases). V shed 7 bases and J shed 7 bases, with 13 bases lying between them. Germline V lookup: CDR1 SNHLY, CDR2 FYNNEI. The CDR3 consists of 13 residues. The CDR3 sequence: CASTGRDDGELFF. The CDR3 DNA sequence: TGTGCCAGCACGGGGCGGGACGACGGGGAGCTGTTTTTT. Together with reference TRBV2 and TRBJ2-2, the CDR3 gives the full variable domain: EPEVTQTPSHQVTQMGQEVILRCVPISNHLYFYWYRQILGQKVEFLVSFYNNEISEKSEIFDDQFSVERPDGSNFTLKIRSTKLEDSAMYFCASTGRDDGELFFGEGSRLTVL.

The chain links TRBV29-1 to TRBJ1-2; maybe TRBD1 (5 bases). The V gene lost 6 bases and the J gene lost 2 bases, with 16 bases spanning the gap. The germline V gene has CDR1 SQVTM and CDR2 ANQGSEA. The CDR3 length is 14 residues. CDR3 sequence reads: CSVLLMGLNYGYTF. DNA for the CDR3: TGCAGCGTCCTCCTCATGGGACTGAACTATGGCTACACCTTC.

This chain uses TRBV5-4 with TRBJ2-3; possible D gene TRBD1, 7 bases. Trimming shortened V by 1 base and J by 1 base, and 13 bases separated the two germline ends. The CDR3 spans 16 residues. CDR1 is SGHNT and CDR2 is YYREEE in the germline V gene (reference sequence). DNA of the CDR3: TGTGCCAGCAGCTTGCGCAGGGGGGTAGGCACAGATACGCAGTATTTT. Protein: CASSLRRGVGTDTQYF.

The rearrangement links TRBV5-4 to TRBJ2-7; 7 bases are a match to TRBD2. Per the germline V gene, CDR1 is SGHNT and CDR2 is YYREEE (reference sequence). The CDR3 is 12 residues long. Losses at the gene ends were 2 bases for V and 6 bases for J; bases not matched to a gene: 2. The CDR3 spells CASSFGGGEQYF. CDR3 nucleotides: TGTGCCAGCAGCTTCGGCGGGGGCGAGCAGTACTTC.

This clone was observed once. This rearrangement joins TRBV4-3 to TRBJ2-3, with TRBD2 matching over 9 bases. CDR3 size: 15 residues. J gave up 5 bases and V 4 bases, and 7 bases lay outside the gene matches. CDR1 LGHNA and CDR2 YSLEER come from the germline V gene. The CDR3 coding sequence is TGCGCCAGCAGCCGCGGGGGGGCCTTCCAAGATACGCAGTATTTT. It encodes CASSRGGAFQDTQYF.

This clone showed up just a few times. The rearrangement links TRBV4-1 to TRBJ2-1, with 9 bases lining up with TRBD2. The CDR3 is 16 amino acids. Germline trimming cut 3 bases from V and 9 bases from J; bases unmatched to any gene: 12. CDR1 is MGHRA and CDR2 is YSYEKL in the germline V gene. CDR3 region: CASSHSRTGLAREQFF. The CDR3 nucleotides read TGCGCCAGCAGCCATAGCCGGACGGGACTAGCCCGTGAGCAGTTCTTC.